This TCR beta chain was sequenced for a study of response to subunit inactivated influenza vaccine. Study-wide findings and caveats: New T cells are recruited in small numbers by each seasonal influenza vaccination, according to the authors' suggestion.

As for this clonotype: The antigen is undetermined.

The J segment lost 2 bases and the V segment lost 0 bases, leaving 11 bases of the junction unmatched. The CDR3 runs 18 residues. Germline V gene sequence: CDR1 SGHRS, CDR2 YFSETQ. TCRdb re-analysed the RT-PCR reads in MiXCR, keeping a single row per CDR3 protein. The sample has hundreds of thousands of distinct CDR3 sequences, less than 20% seen once. The sample in question was PBMCs from blood, obtained 11 to 12 days after vaccination. This chain uses TRBV5-1 with TRBJ2-5, with 9 positions matching TRBD2. This TCR derives from a man in his forties or fifties who received an inactivated influenza vaccine. CDR3 in DNA: TGCGCCAGCAGCTTGGGGGCGTTCAGCGGGAGGCGGCAAGAGACCCAGTACTTC. This translates into CASSLGAFSGRRQETQYF.